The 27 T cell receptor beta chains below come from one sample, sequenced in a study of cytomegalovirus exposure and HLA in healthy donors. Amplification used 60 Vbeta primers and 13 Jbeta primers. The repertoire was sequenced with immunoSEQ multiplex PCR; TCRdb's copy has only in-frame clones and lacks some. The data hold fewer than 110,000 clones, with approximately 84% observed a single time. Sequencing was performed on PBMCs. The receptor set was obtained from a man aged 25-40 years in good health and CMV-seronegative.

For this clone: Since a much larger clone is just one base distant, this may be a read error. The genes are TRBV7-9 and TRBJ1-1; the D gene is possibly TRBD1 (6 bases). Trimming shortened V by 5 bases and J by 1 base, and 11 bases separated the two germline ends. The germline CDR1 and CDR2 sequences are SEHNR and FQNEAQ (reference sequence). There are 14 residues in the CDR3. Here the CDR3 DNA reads TGTGCCAGCAGCACCGGACAGACGAACACTGAAGCTTTCTTT. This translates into CASSTGQTNTEAFF. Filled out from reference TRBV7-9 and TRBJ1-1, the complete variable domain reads DTGVSQNPRHKITKRGQNVTFRCDPISEHNRLYWYRQTLGQGPEFLTYFQNEAQLEKSRLLSDRFSAERPKGSFSTLEIQRTEQGDSAMYLCASSTGQTNTEAFFGQGTRLTVV.

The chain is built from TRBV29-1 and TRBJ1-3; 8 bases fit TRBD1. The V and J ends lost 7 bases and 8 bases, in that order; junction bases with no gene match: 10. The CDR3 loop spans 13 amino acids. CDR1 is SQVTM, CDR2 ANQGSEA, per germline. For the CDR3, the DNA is TGCAGCGCAGGACAGGGAGTGTCGGACACCATATATTTT. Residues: CSAGQGVSDTIYF.

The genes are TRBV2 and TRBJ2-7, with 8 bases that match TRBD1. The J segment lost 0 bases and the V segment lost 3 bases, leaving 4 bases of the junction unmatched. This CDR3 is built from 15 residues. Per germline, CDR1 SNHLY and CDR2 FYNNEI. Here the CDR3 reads CASSEHRGSSYEQYF. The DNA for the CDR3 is TGTGCCAGCAGTGAGCACAGGGGGAGCTCCTACGAGCAGTACTTC.

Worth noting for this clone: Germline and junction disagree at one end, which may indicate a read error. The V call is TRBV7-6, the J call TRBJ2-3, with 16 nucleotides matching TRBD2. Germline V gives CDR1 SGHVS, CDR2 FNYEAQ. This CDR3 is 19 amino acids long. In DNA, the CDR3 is TGTGCCAGCAGCGTAGCCTCGGGACTAGCGGGAGGGAGGGCAGATACGCAGTATTTT. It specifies CASSVASGLAGGRADTQYF. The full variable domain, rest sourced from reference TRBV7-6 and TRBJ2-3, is GAGVSQSPRYKVTKRGQDVALRCDPISGHVSLYWYRQALGQGPEFLTYFNYEAQQDKSGLPNDRFSAERPEGSISTLTIQRTEQRDSAMYRCASSVASGLAGGRADTQYFGPGTRLTVL.

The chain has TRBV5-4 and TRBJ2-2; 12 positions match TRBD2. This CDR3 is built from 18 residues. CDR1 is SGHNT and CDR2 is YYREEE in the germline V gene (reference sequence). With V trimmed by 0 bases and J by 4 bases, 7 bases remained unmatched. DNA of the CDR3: TGTGCCAGCAGCTTGGCCTTCGGACTAGCGGGAACCACCGGGGAGCTGTTTTTT. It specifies CASSLAFGLAGTTGELFF.

The CDR3 DNA is TGCAGCGTCACACCGGGACTACACCTATACAATGAGCAGTTCTTC. This sequence encodes CSVTPGLHLYNEQFF. V is TRBV29-1 and J is TRBJ2-1; 7 positions match TRBD2. V trimming: 6 bases; J trimming: 4 bases; junction bases outside the gene matches: 12. From germline, CDR1 is SQVTM and CDR2 ANQGSEA. The CDR3 is 15 residues long.

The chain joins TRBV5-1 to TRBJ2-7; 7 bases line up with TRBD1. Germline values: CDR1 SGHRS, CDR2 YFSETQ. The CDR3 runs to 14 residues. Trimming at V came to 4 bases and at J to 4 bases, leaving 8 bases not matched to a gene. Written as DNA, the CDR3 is TGCGCCAGCAGCAGGGGGCAGGGTGGATACGAGCAGTACTTC. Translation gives CASSRGQGGYEQYF.

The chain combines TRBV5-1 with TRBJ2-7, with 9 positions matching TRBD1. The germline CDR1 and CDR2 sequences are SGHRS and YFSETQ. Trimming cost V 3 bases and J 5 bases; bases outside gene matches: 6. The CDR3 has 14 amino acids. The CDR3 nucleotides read TGCGCCAGCAGCTCCGGGACAGGGATCGACGAGCAGTACTTC. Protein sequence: CASSSGTGIDEQYF.

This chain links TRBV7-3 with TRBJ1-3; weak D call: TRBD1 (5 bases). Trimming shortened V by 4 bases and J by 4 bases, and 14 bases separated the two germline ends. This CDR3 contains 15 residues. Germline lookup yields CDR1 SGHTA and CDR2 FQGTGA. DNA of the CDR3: TGTGCCAGCAGCTCTCGGACACGGCAAGGAAACACCATATATTTT. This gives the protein CASSSRTRQGNTIYF.

CDR3 region: CASSFRSVSGANVLTF. Here the CDR3 DNA reads TGTGCCAGCAGCTTCCGTTCAGTGTCTGGGGCCAACGTCCTGACTTTC. The chain is built from TRBV5-6 and TRBJ2-6, with D hard to call. The V gene's germline CDR1 is SGHDT and CDR2 YYEEEE. The CDR3 loop spans 16 amino acids. Deletions cut 2 bases from V and 1 base from J, with 10 bases between. The full variable domain, in which reference TRBV5-6 and TRBJ2-6 provide the parts outside the CDR3, is DAGVTQSPTHLIKTRGQQVTLRCSPKSGHDTVSWYQQALGQGPQFIFQYYEEEERQRGNFPDRFSGHQFPNYSSELNVNALLLGDSALYLCASSFRSVSGANVLTFGAGSRLTVL.

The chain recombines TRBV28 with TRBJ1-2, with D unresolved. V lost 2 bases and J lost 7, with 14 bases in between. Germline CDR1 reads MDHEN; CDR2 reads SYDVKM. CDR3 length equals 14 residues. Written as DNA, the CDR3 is TGTGCCAGCAGTTTAGCGGTCCCCGCGACTGGCTACACCTTC. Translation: CASSLAVPATGYTF.

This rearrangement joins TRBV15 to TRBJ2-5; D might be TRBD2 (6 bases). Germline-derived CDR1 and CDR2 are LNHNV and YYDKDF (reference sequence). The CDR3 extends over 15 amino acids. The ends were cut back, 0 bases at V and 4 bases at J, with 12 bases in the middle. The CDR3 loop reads CATSRDWYGGETQYF. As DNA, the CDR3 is TGTGCCACCAGCAGAGATTGGTACGGGGGAGAGACCCAGTACTTC.

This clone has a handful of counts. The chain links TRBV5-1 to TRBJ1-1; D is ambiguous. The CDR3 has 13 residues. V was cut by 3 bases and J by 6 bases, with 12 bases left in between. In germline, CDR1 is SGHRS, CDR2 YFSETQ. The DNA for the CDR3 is TGCGCCAGCAGCTATCATAAAAGCGCTGAAGCTTTCTTT. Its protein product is CASSYHKSAEAFF.

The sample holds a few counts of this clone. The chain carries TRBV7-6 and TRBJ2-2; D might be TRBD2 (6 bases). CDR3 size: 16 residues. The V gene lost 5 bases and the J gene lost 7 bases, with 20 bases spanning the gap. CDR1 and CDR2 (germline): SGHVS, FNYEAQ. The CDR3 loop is CASSPRRGTRGGELFF. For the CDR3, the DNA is TGTGCCAGCAGCCCCCGGAGGGGCACTAGGGGCGGGGAGCTGTTTTTT.

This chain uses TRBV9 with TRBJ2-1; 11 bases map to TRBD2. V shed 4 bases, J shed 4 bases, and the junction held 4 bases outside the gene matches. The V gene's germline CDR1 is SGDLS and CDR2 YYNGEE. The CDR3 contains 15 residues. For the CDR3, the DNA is TGTGCCAGCAGCCCGACTAGCGGGGAGTACAATGAGCAGTTCTTC. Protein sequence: CASSPTSGEYNEQFF.

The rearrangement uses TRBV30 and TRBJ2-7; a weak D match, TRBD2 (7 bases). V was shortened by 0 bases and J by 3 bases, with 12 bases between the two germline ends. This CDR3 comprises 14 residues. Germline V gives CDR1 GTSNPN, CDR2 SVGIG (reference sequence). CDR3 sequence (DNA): TGTGCCTGGAGTGTAGGGGGGGGTGGCTACGAGCAGTACTTC. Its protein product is CAWSVGGGGYEQYF.

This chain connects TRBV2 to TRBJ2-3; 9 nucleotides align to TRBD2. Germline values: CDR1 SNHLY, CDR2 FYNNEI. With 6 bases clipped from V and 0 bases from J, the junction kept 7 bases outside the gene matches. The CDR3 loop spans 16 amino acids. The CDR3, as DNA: TGTGCCAGCAGAGCCCGGGGGACTAGCAGCACAGATACGCAGTATTTT. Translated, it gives CASRARGTSSTDTQYF.

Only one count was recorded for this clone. Written as DNA, the CDR3 is TGTGCCAGCTCGAACGACCCAGGGAACACTGAAGCTTTCTTT. Translated, it gives CASSNDPGNTEAFF. This chain connects TRBV18 to TRBJ1-1; D is unresolved. CDR1 is KGHSH and CDR2 is LQKENI in the germline V gene. The CDR3 loop spans 14 amino acids. Trimming shortened V by 6 bases and J by 1 base, and 12 bases separated the two germline ends.

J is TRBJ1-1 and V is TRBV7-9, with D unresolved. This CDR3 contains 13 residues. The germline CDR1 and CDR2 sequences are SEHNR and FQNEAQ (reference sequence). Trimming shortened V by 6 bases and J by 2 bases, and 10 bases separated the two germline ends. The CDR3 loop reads CASRRGTNTEAFF. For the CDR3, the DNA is TGTGCCAGCAGGCGGGGTACTAACACTGAAGCTTTCTTT.

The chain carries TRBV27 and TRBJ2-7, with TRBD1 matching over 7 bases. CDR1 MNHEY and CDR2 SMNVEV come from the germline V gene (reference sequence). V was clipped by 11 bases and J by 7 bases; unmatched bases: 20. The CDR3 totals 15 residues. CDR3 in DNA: TGTGCCGTCGCCCCCCGTGCGACAGGGCTTTGGGAGCAGTACTTC. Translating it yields CAVAPRATGLWEQYF.

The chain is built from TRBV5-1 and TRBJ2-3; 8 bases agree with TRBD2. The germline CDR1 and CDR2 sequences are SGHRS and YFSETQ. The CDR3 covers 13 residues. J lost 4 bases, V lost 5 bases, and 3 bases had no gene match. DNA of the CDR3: TGCGCCAGCAGGGCGGGGGGCCCAGATACGCAGTATTTT. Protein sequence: CASRAGGPDTQYF.

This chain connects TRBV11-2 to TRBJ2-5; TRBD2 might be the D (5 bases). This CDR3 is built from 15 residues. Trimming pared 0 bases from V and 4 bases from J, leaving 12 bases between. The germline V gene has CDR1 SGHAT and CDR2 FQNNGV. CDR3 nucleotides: TGTGCCAGCAGCTTAGAGGTGACTATTCTAGAGACCCAGTACTTC. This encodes CASSLEVTILETQYF.

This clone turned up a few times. This chain's CDR3 is CASSYSSVQPQHF. The CDR3 DNA reads TGTGCCAGCAGTTACTCGAGCGTTCAGCCCCAGCATTTT. The chain has TRBV6-5 and TRBJ1-5; D remains ambiguous. V lost 0 bases, J lost 6 bases, and 6 bases lay in between. The CDR3 extends over 13 amino acids. CDR1 is MNHEY, CDR2 SVGAGI, per germline.

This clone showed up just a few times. CDR3 loop: CASSLVRTSGYNEQFF. Written as DNA, the CDR3 is TGTGCCAGCAGCTTAGTACGTACTAGCGGATACAATGAGCAGTTCTTC. The rearrangement links TRBV7-2 to TRBJ2-1; 8 nucleotides match TRBD2. The germline V gene encodes CDR1 SGHTA and CDR2 FQGNSA. V lost 1 base to trimming and J lost 4 bases; unmatched junction nucleotides: 6. The CDR3 sequence is 16 residues long.

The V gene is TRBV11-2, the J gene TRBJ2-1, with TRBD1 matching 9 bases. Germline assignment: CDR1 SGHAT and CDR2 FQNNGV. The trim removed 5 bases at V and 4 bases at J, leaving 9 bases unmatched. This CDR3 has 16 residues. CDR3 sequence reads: CASSPPRGQGYNEQFF. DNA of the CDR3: TGTGCCAGCAGCCCGCCCCGGGGACAGGGTTACAATGAGCAGTTCTTC.

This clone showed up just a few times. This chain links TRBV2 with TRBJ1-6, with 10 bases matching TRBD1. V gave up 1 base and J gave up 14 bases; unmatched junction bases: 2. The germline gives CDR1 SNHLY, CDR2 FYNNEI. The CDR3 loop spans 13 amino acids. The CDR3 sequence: CASSEVGTGALHF. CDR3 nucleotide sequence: TGTGCCAGCAGTGAAGTTGGGACAGGGGCCCTCCACTTT.

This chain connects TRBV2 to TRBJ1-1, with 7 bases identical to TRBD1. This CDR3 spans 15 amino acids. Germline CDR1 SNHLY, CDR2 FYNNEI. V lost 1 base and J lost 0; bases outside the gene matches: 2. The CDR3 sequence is CASSEVTGLNTEAFF. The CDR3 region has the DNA TGTGCCAGCAGTGAAGTGACAGGGTTGAACACTGAAGCTTTCTTT.